The 10 T cell receptor beta chains below come from one sample, sequenced in a study of CD8 T cells in ankylosing spondylitis. MiXCR was run by TCRdb on the 5' RACE reads, yielding one entry per CDR3 protein. The sample lists over 100,000 distinct CDR3 sequences, 11% occurring once. The material sequenced was blood, either unsorted or a sorted T cell fraction (not recorded which). The source is a female donor with ankylosing spondylitis or in good health (not recorded which).

Many counts were recorded for this clonotype. This rearrangement joins TRBV24-1 to TRBJ2-1; D is possibly TRBD1 or TRBD2 (5 bases each). This CDR3 comprises 17 residues. The V gene's germline CDR1 is KGHDR and CDR2 SFDVKD. The germline V and J ends were trimmed by 2 bases and 0 bases, with 13 bases remaining between them. This CDR3 reads CATSDSHGTHSYNEQFF. The DNA for the CDR3 is TGTGCCACCAGTGATTCCCATGGGACGCACTCCTACAATGAGCAGTTCTTC.

The chain uses TRBV3-1 and TRBJ2-1, with D possibly matching TRBD2 (7 bases). The CDR3 has 17 amino acids. The germline V gene encodes CDR1 LGHDT and CDR2 YNNKEL (reference sequence). Deletions cut 8 bases from V and 7 bases from J, with 27 bases between. CDR3 sequence reads: CASCKPRGGGPWNEQFF. DNA for the CDR3: TGTGCCAGCTGCAAGCCGCGCGGCGGGGGCCCCTGGAATGAGCAGTTCTTC.

This clonotype appeared many times. J is TRBJ2-3 and V is TRBV7-2; D could derive from TRBD1 or TRBD2 (6 bases each). The CDR3 covers 15 residues. Trimming shortened V by 4 bases and J by 4 bases, and 15 bases separated the two germline ends. Germline CDR1 and CDR2: SGHTA and FQGNSA. CDR3 amino acids: CASSSGGGFADTQYF. The CDR3 DNA sequence: TGTGCCAGCAGCTCCGGGGGCGGGTTTGCAGATACGCAGTATTTT.

In its sample, this clonotype was seen once. The chain has TRBV12-3 or TRBV12-4 and TRBJ1-1; a weak D match, TRBD1 (6 bases). With 6 bases removed from V and 8 bases from J, the gap between germline ends came to 16 bases. The CDR3 has 13 residues. In nucleotides, the CDR3 is TGTGCCAGCAGGAGCTATAGGACAGTCGAAGCTTTCTTT. The encoded protein is CASRSYRTVEAFF.

This clonotype was detected many times. The genes are TRBV6-1 and TRBJ2-5; TRBD1 is a possible D gene (7 bases). V was trimmed by 7 bases and J by 5 bases, leaving 14 bases between them. The CDR3 has 13 residues. Germline loops: CDR1 MNHNS, CDR2 SASEGT. The CDR3 DNA follows: TGTGCCAGCAACTCAGGGGGGTGGGAGACCCAGTACTTC. Its protein is CASNSGGWETQYF.

The chain has TRBV11-3 and TRBJ2-7; 9 bases line up with TRBD2. In germline, CDR1 is SGHNT, CDR2 YENEEA. The ends lost 5 bases at V and 6 bases at J; junction bases unmatched: 2. The CDR3 covers 12 residues. The CDR3 region is CASSRTSAEQYF. The DNA of the CDR3 is TGTGCCAGCAGCCGGACTAGCGCCGAGCAGTACTTC.

This clonotype was seen at least ten times. The CDR3: CASSLVGSHTDTQYF. The DNA for the CDR3 is TGTGCCAGCAGCTTAGTTGGTAGTCACACAGATACGCAGTATTTT. The chain joins TRBV7-2 to TRBJ2-3; unclear D gene. This CDR3 has 15 residues. From germline, CDR1 is SGHTA and CDR2 FQGNSA. Between the trimmed V and J ends, which lost 1 base and 2 bases, there was a span of 10 bases.

This clonotype was counted between two and nine times. The CDR3: CASSQDGKFYEQFF. CDR3 bases: TGTGCCAGCAGCCAAGACGGCAAATTCTATGAGCAGTTCTTC. The gene calls are TRBV14 and TRBJ2-1; D remains unclear. CDR3 length: 14 residues. Trimming pared 0 bases from V and 8 bases from J, leaving 11 bases between. Per germline, CDR1 SGHDN and CDR2 FVKESK.

This clonotype was observed at least ten times. The V call is TRBV7-6, the J call TRBJ2-5, with 7 bases identical to TRBD1. J was trimmed by 2 bases and V by 10 bases; bases with no gene match: 7. The CDR3 length is 13 residues. In germline, CDR1 is SGHVS, CDR2 FNYEAQ. The CDR3, as DNA: TGTGCCACGGCGAGGGGGCGTCAAGAGACCCAGTACTTC. Its translation is CATARGRQETQYF.

The CDR3 nucleotides are TGTGCCAGCAGCCCTGACAGGTCTTCTGAAAAACTGTTTTTT. Its protein product is CASSPDRSSEKLFF. J is TRBJ1-4 and V is TRBV11-2, with D possibly TRBD1 on 6 matching bases. The CDR3 length is 14 residues. V shed 5 bases and J shed 7 bases, with 14 bases lying between them. In germline, CDR1 is SGHAT, CDR2 FQNNGV. Variable domain in full (rest from reference TRBV11-2 and TRBJ1-4): EAGVAQSPRYKIIEKRQSVAFWCNPISGHATLYWYQQILGQGPKLLIQFQNNGVVDDSQLPKDRFSAERLKGVDSTLKIQPAKLEDSAVYLCASSPDRSSEKLFFGSGTQLSVL.